This entry lists 22 T cell receptor beta chains sequenced from one sample in a study of T cell repertoires in cytomegalovirus infection. TCRdb redid the calling of the reads with MiXCR, one entry per CDR3 protein. This table holds about 450,000 distinct CDR3 sequences, 25% to 40% found once. Sequences were obtained from PBMCs. The receptors here all came from a human donor in good health (CMV status not recorded). Some clones in this sample may be carry-over from other donors' samples.

This clonotype has a count of ten or more. This chain joins TRBV6-1 and TRBJ2-3; D might be TRBD1 (6 bases). The germline V and J ends were trimmed by 10 bases and 6 bases, with 17 bases remaining between them. Germline values: CDR1 MNHNS, CDR2 SASEGT. The CDR3 runs 13 residues. In DNA, the CDR3 is TGTGCCACGACAGGAGCTCCGACGGATACGCAGTATTTT. Translation gives CATTGAPTDTQYF.

The J gene is TRBJ1-1, the V gene TRBV29-1; D gene ambiguous. The CDR3 runs 10 residues. CDR1 is SQVTM and CDR2 is ANQGSEA in the germline V gene. Between the trimmed V and J ends, which lost 3 bases and 2 bases, there was a span of 1 base. CDR3 loop: CSVDNTEAFF. The CDR3 DNA reads TGCAGCGTTGACAACACTGAAGCTTTCTTT.

The chain combines TRBV19 with TRBJ2-7, with D unclear. The CDR3 covers 12 residues. The germline V gene encodes CDR1 LNHDA and CDR2 SQIVND (reference sequence). V gave up 3 bases and J gave up 2 bases, with 5 bases separating them. In DNA form, the CDR3 reads TGTGCCAGTAGTATGTACCCCTACGAGCAGTACTTC. Its protein product is CASSMYPYEQYF.

This clonotype was observed a few times. The CDR3 is CASSLAGINTDTQYF. CDR3 bases: TGTGCCAGCAGTTTAGCGGGGATAAACACAGATACGCAGTATTTT. This chain links TRBV27 with TRBJ2-3; perhaps TRBD2 as D (6 bases). The germline V and J ends were trimmed by 2 bases and 2 bases, with 11 bases remaining between them. Looked up from germline, CDR1 is MNHEY and CDR2 is SMNVEV (reference sequence). The CDR3 contains 15 residues.

This clonotype was counted between two and nine times. The chain combines TRBV18 with TRBJ2-1; 8 bases are a match to TRBD2. Germline CDR1 KGHSH, CDR2 LQKENI. V gave up 3 bases and J gave up 4 bases; unmatched junction bases: 8. The CDR3 is made up of 16 amino acids. The CDR3 loop reads CASSPRAGLEYNEQFF. The CDR3 DNA reads TGTGCCAGCTCACCCCGTGCGGGACTAGAGTACAATGAGCAGTTCTTC.

The J gene is TRBJ2-1, the V gene TRBV12-3 or TRBV12-4; possible D gene TRBD2, 5 bases. CDR3 length: 14 residues. Trimming removed 7 bases at V and 4 bases at J, with 14 bases between. CDR3 DNA sequence: TGTGCCAGCACCGCGGCGGGTGTATACAATGAGCAGTTCTTC. Translating gives CASTAAGVYNEQFF.

The table lists this clonotype with a few counts. The chain employs TRBV7-6 and TRBJ2-1; the match to TRBD2 covers 16 bases. V trimming: 0 bases; J trimming: 9 bases; junction bases outside the gene matches: 8. The CDR3 spans 18 residues. In germline, CDR1 is SGHVS, CDR2 FNYEAQ. This chain's CDR3 is CASSLASGTSGGASEQFF. The CDR3 nucleotides read TGTGCCAGCAGCTTAGCGTCTGGGACTAGCGGGGGGGCCAGTGAGCAGTTCTTC. Full variable domain (rest looked up from reference TRBV7-6 and TRBJ2-1): GAGVSQSPRYKVTKRGQDVALRCDPISGHVSLYWYRQALGQGPEFLTYFNYEAQQDKSGLPNDRFSAERPEGSISTLTIQRTEQRDSAMYRCASSLASGTSGGASEQFFGPGTRLTVL.

The chain combines TRBV5-1 with TRBJ2-5, with D maybe TRBD1 (5 bases). The CDR3 covers 15 residues. Germline V gene data show CDR1 as SGHRS and CDR2 as YFSETQ. V lost 0 bases, J lost 2 bases, and 11 bases lay in between. In DNA form, the CDR3 reads TGCGCCAGCAGCTTGGAGGGGCAGAAGCAAGAGACCCAGTACTTC. Its translation is CASSLEGQKQETQYF.

The chain carries TRBV18 and TRBJ2-7; no firm D call. Germline CDR1 KGHSH, CDR2 LQKENI. Trimming removed 2 bases from V and 3 bases from J, with 8 bases in between. There are 13 residues in the CDR3. DNA of the CDR3: TGTGCCAGCTCACCAACTCCTTACTACGAGCAGTACTTC. Its protein is CASSPTPYYEQYF.

This clonotype came up a few times. V is TRBV6-2 or TRBV6-3 and J is TRBJ2-1; unclear D gene. This CDR3 has 16 amino acids. CDR1 and CDR2 (germline): MNHEY, SVGEGT. V was clipped by 3 bases and J by 2 bases, with 14 bases between them. The CDR3 DNA reads TGTGCCAGCAGTTATCGGTGGGAAAACCCCTACAATGAGCAGTTCTTC. It encodes CASSYRWENPYNEQFF.

V usage is TRBV20-1 and J usage is TRBJ2-1; 8 bases map to TRBD2. The J segment lost 6 bases and the V segment lost 4 bases, leaving 5 bases of the junction unmatched. CDR3 length: 13 amino acids. Germline-derived CDR1 and CDR2 are DFQATT and SNEGSKA (reference sequence). The CDR3, as DNA: TGCAGTGCTAAGAGCGGGGGAATCAATGAGCAGTTCTTC. Its protein product is CSAKSGGINEQFF.

The chain couples TRBV6-2 or TRBV6-3 to TRBJ2-7; D may match TRBD1 or TRBD2 (5 bases each). V dropped 1 base and J dropped 2 bases, with 9 bases sitting between them. The CDR3 is 14 amino acids. Germline loops: CDR1 MNHEY, CDR2 SVGEGT. The CDR3 bases are TGTGCCAGCAGTTACTGGGACGGAGCCTACGAGCAGTACTTC. This encodes CASSYWDGAYEQYF.

This clonotype was seen a handful of times. Written as DNA, the CDR3 is TGTGCCAGCAGGTCAGGGAGAGGCAATCAGCCCCAGCATTTT. Its protein is CASRSGRGNQPQHF. This chain joins TRBV6-2 or TRBV6-3 and TRBJ1-5, with a tentative D call TRBD1 (5 bases). The CDR3 consists of 14 residues. Trimming cost V 6 bases and J 2 bases, with 11 bases left between them. Germline CDR1 and CDR2: MNHEY and SVGEGT.

This clonotype was recorded a few times. The J gene is TRBJ2-1, the V gene TRBV12-3 or TRBV12-4, with 10 bases aligning to TRBD1. Trimming at V came to 5 bases and at J to 8 bases, leaving 9 bases not matched to a gene. This CDR3 region has 15 residues. CDR3: CASSAGQGVMDEQFF. The CDR3 DNA sequence: TGTGCCAGCAGTGCAGGACAGGGGGTGATGGATGAGCAGTTCTTC.

This clonotype has only a few counts. The chain has TRBV6-2 or TRBV6-3 and TRBJ2-1; a possible D gene is TRBD2 (6 bases). The CDR3 is 14 residues long. Trimming took 4 bases from V and 4 from J, leaving 11 bases between them. The germline gives CDR1 MNHEY, CDR2 SVGEGT. CDR3 DNA: TGTGCCAGCAGTTCCGAGACTAGATACAATGAGCAGTTCTTC. It translates to CASSSETRYNEQFF.

The chain employs TRBV4-3 and TRBJ1-2; a possible D gene is TRBD1 (6 bases). CDR3 size: 14 residues. Trimming pared 0 bases from V and 5 bases from J, leaving 10 bases between. Germline V lookup: CDR1 LGHNA, CDR2 YSLEER. The CDR3 nucleotides read TGCGCCAGCAGCCAAGATACAGGGTATTATGGCTACACCTTC. It encodes CASSQDTGYYGYTF.

In this sample, this clonotype turned up many times. The CDR3 nucleotides read TGTGCCAGCAGCCCACGGGACAGCTATGGCTACACCTTC. It codes for CASSPRDSYGYTF. The gene calls are TRBV7-2 and TRBJ1-2; 7 positions match TRBD1. J gave up 4 bases and V 5 bases, and 4 bases lay outside the gene matches. CDR1 and CDR2 from the germline V gene are SGHTA and FQGNSA. The CDR3 contains 13 residues.

The rearrangement joins TRBV2 to TRBJ2-1, with 15 bases identical to TRBD2. There are 18 residues in the CDR3. V was pared by 7 bases and J by 8 bases, with 15 bases of the junction left unmatched. Looked up from germline, CDR1 is SNHLY and CDR2 is FYNNEI. The CDR3 bases are TGTGCCAGCACCGCAACCTGGACTAGCGGGGGGGCCGTATATGAGCAGTTCTTC. Protein: CASTATWTSGGAVYEQFF.

V usage is TRBV6-2 or TRBV6-3 and J usage is TRBJ1-1; D perhaps matches TRBD1 (5 bases). Deletions cut 2 bases from V and 1 base from J, with 14 bases between. The CDR3 is 16 amino acids. CDR1 and CDR2 (germline): MNHEY, SVGEGT. CDR3 region: CASSYPQAGANTEAFF. The DNA of the CDR3 is TGTGCCAGCAGTTACCCCCAGGCCGGGGCGAACACTGAAGCTTTCTTT.

The chain is built from TRBV5-4 and TRBJ1-1, with 7 positions matching TRBD1. The junction had 7 bases not matched to a gene; V was cut back by 4 bases and J by 1 base. The CDR3 extends over 15 amino acids. The germline CDR1 and CDR2 sequences are SGHNT and YYREEE (reference sequence). CDR3 sequence (DNA): TGTGCCAGCAGCACCTACTACAGGGGGAACACTGAAGCTTTCTTT. Its translation: CASSTYYRGNTEAFF.

On this clonotype: Sequence at one end of the junction differs from germline and may be a read error. The chain uses TRBV20-1 and TRBJ1-5, with 8 bases identical to TRBD1. The CDR3 loop spans 15 amino acids. Germline lookup yields CDR1 DFQATT and CDR2 SNEGSKA (reference sequence). Written as DNA, the CDR3 is TGCAGTTCTAGACCGGGACAGGCAAGCAATCAGCCCCCGCATTTT. Amino acid sequence: CSSRPGQASNQPPHF.

Note on this clonotype: This may arise from a read error, as a much more abundant clone is one base away. This chain uses TRBV7-6 with TRBJ2-7, with D uncertain. Germline V lookup: CDR1 SGHVS, CDR2 FNYEAQ. Trimming removed 5 bases at V and 2 bases at J, with 16 bases between. The CDR3 loop spans 15 amino acids. CDR3: CASSRERFPPYEQYF. The CDR3 DNA reads as TGTGCCAGCAGCCGCGAAAGGTTCCCCCCCTACGAGCAGTACTTC. Full variable domain (remainder filled in from reference TRBV7-6 and TRBJ2-7): GAGVSQSPRYKVTKRGQDVALRCDPISGHVSLYWYRQALGQGPEFLTYFNYEAQQDKSGLPNDRFSAERPEGSISTLTIQRTEQRDSAMYRCASSRERFPPYEQYFGPGTRLTVT.